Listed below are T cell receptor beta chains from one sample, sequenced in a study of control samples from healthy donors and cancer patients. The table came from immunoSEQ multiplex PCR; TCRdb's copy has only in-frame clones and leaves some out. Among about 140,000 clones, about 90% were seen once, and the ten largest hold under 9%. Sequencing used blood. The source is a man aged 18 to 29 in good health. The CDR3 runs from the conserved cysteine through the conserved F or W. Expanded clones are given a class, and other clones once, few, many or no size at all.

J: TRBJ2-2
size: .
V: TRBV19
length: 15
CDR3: CASSIQGTGTGELFF

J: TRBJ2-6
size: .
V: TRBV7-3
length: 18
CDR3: CASSLSWDVGSGANVLTF

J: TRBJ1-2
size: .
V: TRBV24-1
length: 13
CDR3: CATSDFGGAGYTF

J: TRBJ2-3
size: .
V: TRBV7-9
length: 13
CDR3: CASSPARGDTQYF

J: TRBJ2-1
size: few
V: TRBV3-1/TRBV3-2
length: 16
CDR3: CASSHTGSHQNNEQFF

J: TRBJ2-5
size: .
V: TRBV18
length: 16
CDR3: CASFSNERGLQETQYF

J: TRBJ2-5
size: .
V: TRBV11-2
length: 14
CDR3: CASSSQRWQETQYF

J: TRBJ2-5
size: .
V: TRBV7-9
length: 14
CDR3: CASRTGLAGETQYF

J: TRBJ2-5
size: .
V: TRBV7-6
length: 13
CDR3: CASSSSGAGTQYF

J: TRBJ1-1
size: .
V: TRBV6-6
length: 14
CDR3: CASSYSTRNTEAFF

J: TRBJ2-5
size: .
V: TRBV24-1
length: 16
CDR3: CATSDSATGAGETQYF

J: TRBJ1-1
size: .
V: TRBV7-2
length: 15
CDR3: CASSSSQGARTEAFF

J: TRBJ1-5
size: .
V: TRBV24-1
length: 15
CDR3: CATSVLNLFAHPQHF

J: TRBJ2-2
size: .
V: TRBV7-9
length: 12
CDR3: CASSLFAGELFF

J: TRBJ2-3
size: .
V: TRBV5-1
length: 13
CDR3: CASSLEPSDTQYF

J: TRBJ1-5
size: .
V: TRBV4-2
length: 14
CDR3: CASSQSADTQAQHF